A selection of T cell receptor beta chains follows, all from one sample in a study of T cells after yellow fever vaccination. MiXCR, applied by TCRdb to the 5' RACE reads, yields one record per CDR3 protein. The sample has roughly 500,000 distinct CDR3 sequences; 15% to 20% are singletons. This specimen consisted of PBMCs, obtained 15 days after the yellow fever booster vaccination. The receptors originated from a man aged 25-45 years who received the YFV17D yellow fever vaccine. CDR3s include the opening cysteine and the closing phenylalanine or tryptophan. Fields, in order: clone size, D gene, V gene, J gene, CDR3 length, CDR3 protein, CDR3 DNA. The D gene is left open where the match is weak. Where a row states a size, it is once, few, many or the class of an expanded clone; other rows omit it.

clone_size: NA; d_call: NA; v_call: TRBV28; j_call: TRBJ2-6; cdr3_length: 16; cdr3_aa: CASRVRASSGANVLTF; cdr3_nt: TGTGCCAGCAGGGTCAGGGCAAGCTCTGGGGCCAACGTCCTGACTTTC
clone_size: NA; d_call: NA; v_call: TRBV7-2; j_call: TRBJ1-5; cdr3_length: 15; cdr3_aa: CASSSGHFSNQPQHF; cdr3_nt: TGTGCCAGCAGCTCGGGACATTTTAGCAATCAGCCCCAGCATTTT
clone_size: few; d_call: TRBD2; v_call: TRBV3-1; j_call: TRBJ2-1; cdr3_length: 16; cdr3_aa: CASSQEGGTSGNEQFF; cdr3_nt: TGTGCCAGCAGCCAAGAAGGCGGGACTAGCGGTAATGAGCAGTTCTTC
clone_size: NA; d_call: TRBD2; v_call: TRBV6-2/TRBV6-3; j_call: TRBJ2-1; cdr3_length: 14; cdr3_aa: CASSPGTSDREQFF; cdr3_nt: TGTGCCAGCAGTCCCGGGACTAGCGACAGGGAGCAGTTCTTC
clone_size: few; d_call: NA; v_call: TRBV5-1; j_call: TRBJ2-5; cdr3_length: 15; cdr3_aa: CASKSSGLAKETQYF; cdr3_nt: TGCGCCAGCAAAAGTTCGGGTCTAGCCAAAGAGACCCAGTACTTC
clone_size: NA; d_call: NA; v_call: TRBV11-1; j_call: TRBJ1-2; cdr3_length: 18; cdr3_aa: CASSYEPKTRVRSYGYTF; cdr3_nt: TGTGCCAGCAGCTACGAACCGAAGACCAGGGTTAGGAGTTATGGCTACACCTTC
clone_size: many; d_call: NA; v_call: TRBV5-1; j_call: TRBJ2-7; cdr3_length: 13; cdr3_aa: CASSLDRPYEQYF; cdr3_nt: TGCGCCAGCAGCTTGGACAGGCCCTACGAGCAGTACTTC
clone_size: few; d_call: TRBD2; v_call: TRBV20-1; j_call: TRBJ2-7; cdr3_length: 14; cdr3_aa: CSANSRTSFLEQYF; cdr3_nt: TGCAGTGCGAATTCGCGGACTAGCTTCCTCGAGCAGTACTTC
clone_size: NA; d_call: TRBD2; v_call: TRBV12-3/TRBV12-4; j_call: TRBJ2-7; cdr3_length: 13; cdr3_aa: CASSSGGDYEQYF; cdr3_nt: TGTGCCAGCTCTTCGGGAGGGGATTACGAGCAGTACTTC
clone_size: few; d_call: TRBD2; v_call: TRBV7-2; j_call: TRBJ2-5; cdr3_length: 15; cdr3_aa: CASSLGGHAVETQYF; cdr3_nt: TGTGCCAGCAGCTTGGGAGGGCACGCGGTGGAGACCCAGTACTTC
clone_size: NA; d_call: NA; v_call: TRBV20-1; j_call: TRBJ2-1; cdr3_length: 11; cdr3_aa: CSASHGDEQFF; cdr3_nt: TGCAGTGCAAGCCACGGCGATGAGCAGTTCTTC
clone_size: NA; d_call: NA; v_call: TRBV4-3; j_call: TRBJ2-7; cdr3_length: 13; cdr3_aa: CASSQEGGFEQYF; cdr3_nt: TGCGCCAGCAGCCAAGAAGGGGGGTTCGAGCAGTACTTC